Each of the 9 T cell receptor beta chains below was sequenced from the same sample in a study of radiation and T cells in renal cell carcinoma. Indicated time point: blood 2 weeks post-SBRT. Treatment in this sample: 15 Gy SBRT to primary tumor, nephrectomy 4 weeks later. TCRdb keeps only in-frame clones here, not all; method: immunoSEQ multiplex PCR. The sample has some 150,000 clones, 80% to 90% seen once. This specimen was blood, taken from a patient whose treatment included radiotherapy and nephrectomy. These receptors all stem from a woman between 45 and 65 years old with renal cell carcinoma.

The chain is built from TRBV7-2 and TRBJ2-3; no clear D. The CDR3 sequence is 14 residues long. V was pared by 4 bases and J by 4 bases, with 12 bases between. The germline CDR1 and CDR2 sequences are SGHTA and FQGNSA. The CDR3 DNA is TGTGCCAGCAGCTGGGTAGGGCAGGCAGATACGCAGTATTTT. Translating gives CASSWVGQADTQYF.

V is TRBV18 and J is TRBJ2-7, with 9 bases aligning to TRBD1. Trimming removed 3 bases from V and 2 bases from J; junction bases left unmatched: 5. From germline, CDR1 is KGHSH and CDR2 LQKENI. The CDR3 spans 15 residues. The chain's CDR3 is CASSPAGQGAYEQYF. The CDR3 nucleotides are TGTGCCAGCTCACCGGCGGGACAGGGCGCCTACGAGCAGTACTTC.

V usage is TRBV10-3 and J usage is TRBJ2-7; D tentatively fits TRBD1 or TRBD2 (5 bases each). In germline, CDR1 is ENHRY, CDR2 SYGVKD. The V end lost 3 bases, the J end lost 0 bases, and 15 bases lay between the germline ends. The CDR3 sequence is 16 residues long. The CDR3 bases are TGTGCCATCAGTGACACCGGGACGCCTAGCTCCTACGAGCAGTACTTC. Protein sequence: CAISDTGTPSSYEQYF.

The genes are TRBV30 and TRBJ1-2; D unclear. Germline lookup yields CDR1 GTSNPN and CDR2 SVGIG (reference sequence). The CDR3 contains 12 residues. Trimming removed 0 bases at V and 4 bases at J, with 6 bases between. CDR3 nucleotides: TGTGCCTGGAGTGTAGGGTTCTATGGCTACACCTTC. As protein: CAWSVGFYGYTF.

V usage is TRBV4-3 and J usage is TRBJ1-2; the D gene is possibly TRBD1 (6 bases). The CDR3 totals 13 residues. Germline V lookup: CDR1 LGHNA, CDR2 YSLEER. V was trimmed by 1 base and J by 5 bases, leaving 8 bases between them. The CDR3 DNA reads TGCGCCAGCAGCCAAGCCACAGGGTATGGCTACACCTTC. Translated, it gives CASSQATGYGYTF.

V and J are TRBV6-1 and TRBJ1-5; possible D gene TRBD1, 6 bases. The V gene lost 7 bases and the J gene lost 3 bases, with 13 bases spanning the gap. The CDR3 length is 14 residues. Germline values: CDR1 MNHNS, CDR2 SASEGT. CDR3 sequence: CASINRDTNQPQHF. The CDR3 DNA follows: TGTGCCAGCATCAATCGGGACACCAATCAGCCCCAGCATTTT.

The chain couples TRBV6-5 to TRBJ1-1; D is uncertain. V was cut by 7 bases and J by 3 bases, with 18 bases left in between. This CDR3 contains 15 residues. The germline V gene encodes CDR1 MNHEY and CDR2 SVGAGI. The CDR3: CASTTWLGRHTEAFF. DNA of the CDR3: TGTGCCAGCACCACGTGGTTGGGGAGGCACACTGAAGCTTTCTTT.

The chain employs TRBV4-1 and TRBJ1-5; D is undetermined. Germline CDR1 is MGHRA and CDR2 is YSYEKL. V shed 3 bases and J shed 4 bases, with 13 bases lying between them. This CDR3 has 15 amino acids. Here the CDR3 DNA reads TGCGCCAGCAGCCATGCCGGACTGATGAATCAGCCCCAGCATTTT. Translation: CASSHAGLMNQPQHF.

The chain is built from TRBV6-6 and TRBJ1-6; possibly TRBD1 for D (5 bases). CDR1 and CDR2 from the germline V gene are MNHNY and SVGAGI (reference sequence). The CDR3 loop spans 13 amino acids. The DNA for the CDR3 is TGTGCGGGCGCGGGGCAGCGTAATTCACCCCTCCACTTT. This gives the protein CAGAGQRNSPLHF.